Each of the 8 T cell receptor beta chains below was sequenced from the same sample in a study of cytomegalovirus exposure and HLA in healthy donors. The study ran its PCR with 60 Vbeta and 13 Jbeta primers. TCRdb's table, derived via immunoSEQ multiplex PCR, lists solely in-frame clones and lacks some. The sample carries 150,000 to 200,000 clones, approximately 80% recorded once. The sample was PBMCs. All receptors derive from a man in his late teens or twenties in good health and CMV-seropositive.

V is TRBV27 and J is TRBJ1-1; TRBD1 is a possible D gene (6 bases). CDR3 size: 11 residues. Germline V gene lookup returns CDR1 MNHEY and CDR2 SMNVEV (reference sequence). V shed 8 bases and J shed 8 bases, with 12 bases lying between them. The CDR3 DNA follows: TGTGCCAGCGAGATGGGACAAGAAGCTTTCTTT. Translation gives CASEMGQEAFF.

J is TRBJ1-2 and V is TRBV4-3; 8 nucleotides align to TRBD1. V gave up 2 bases and J gave up 4 bases; unmatched junction bases: 6. Looked up from germline, CDR1 is LGHNA and CDR2 is YSLEER. The CDR3 extends over 15 amino acids. The CDR3, as DNA: TGCGCCAGCAGCCAATCAGGGGGCGCAGGCTATGGCTACACCTTC. It yields the protein CASSQSGGAGYGYTF.

This rearrangement joins TRBV30 to TRBJ1-2; no clear D gene. The germline gives CDR1 GTSNPN, CDR2 SVGIG (reference sequence). The CDR3 has 12 residues. V lost 0 bases, J lost 6 bases, and 8 bases lay in between. Here the CDR3 DNA reads TGTGCCTGGAGTGTCAAACGGGATGGCTACACCTTC. This sequence encodes CAWSVKRDGYTF.

The chain couples TRBV6-1 to TRBJ1-2; D perhaps matches TRBD1 (6 bases). Germline V gene data show CDR1 as MNHNS and CDR2 as SASEGT. The CDR3 totals 14 residues. Trimming took 8 bases from V and 6 from J, leaving 19 bases between them. CDR3 region: CASYDPGHPDGYTF. In DNA form, the CDR3 reads TGTGCCAGCTACGATCCGGGACACCCTGATGGCTACACCTTC.

J is TRBJ2-2 and V is TRBV6-4; TRBD2 matches at 7 bases. The CDR3 has 16 residues. V lost 0 bases to trimming and J lost 0 bases; unmatched junction nucleotides: 1. Germline CDR1 is MRHNA and CDR2 is SNTAGT. The CDR3 spells CASSDSAGANTGELFF. The CDR3 bases are TGTGCCAGCAGTGACTCTGCGGGAGCGAACACCGGGGAGCTGTTTTTT.

This sequence joins TRBV4-3 and TRBJ2-1; 10 nucleotides line up with TRBD2. The germline V gene encodes CDR1 LGHNA and CDR2 YSLEER. CDR3 length: 15 amino acids. Unmatched junction bases numbered 8, after V lost 2 bases and J lost 10 bases. The CDR3 reads CASSQSQRGGREQFF. Here the CDR3 DNA reads TGCGCCAGCAGCCAATCTCAGCGGGGGGGACGGGAGCAGTTCTTC.

CDR3 sequence (DNA): TGTGCCAGCAGCTTAGATGCAGTTTATAATTCACCCCTCCACTTT. Encoded protein: CASSLDAVYNSPLHF. The genes are TRBV7-2 and TRBJ1-6; no clear D. The V gene's germline CDR1 is SGHTA and CDR2 FQGNSA. V lost 1 base and J lost 4, with 8 bases in between. The CDR3 spans 15 residues.

DNA of the CDR3: TGTGCCAGCAGCCAACAGGGGTACCGCAATCAGCCCCAGCATTTT. Translated, it gives CASSQQGYRNQPQHF. The chain joins TRBV5-6 to TRBJ1-5; 7 bases map to TRBD1. V trimming: 4 bases; J trimming: 2 bases; junction bases outside the gene matches: 6. The germline V gene encodes CDR1 SGHDT and CDR2 YYEEEE. The CDR3 runs 15 residues. The whole variable domain, remainder taken from reference TRBV5-6 and TRBJ1-5, is DAGVTQSPTHLIKTRGQQVTLRCSPKSGHDTVSWYQQALGQGPQFIFQYYEEEERQRGNFPDRFSGHQFPNYSSELNVNALLLGDSALYLCASSQQGYRNQPQHFGDGTRLSIL.